This T cell receptor (beta chain) comes out of a study of cytomegalovirus exposure and HLA in healthy donors. Germline loops: CDR1 GTSNPN, CDR2 SVGIG (reference sequence). Losses at the gene ends were 2 bases for V and 4 bases for J; bases not matched to a gene: 4. The CDR3 length is 14 residues. Regarding this clone: Its antigen remains unidentified.

PCR involved 60 Vbeta and 13 Jbeta primers. Assay used: immunoSEQ multiplex PCR; TCRdb lists only in-frame clones, some missing. This table has 130,000 or so clones, roughly 70% appearing once. Whole-study results and caveats: In a later analysis, DRB1 alleles had the most associated TCRs; HLA-C alleles the fewest. Reportedly, HLA-A and HLA-B alleles of most subjects were accurately predicted from TCR beta.

This chain joins TRBV30 and TRBJ1-1, with 10 bases lining up with TRBD1. Specimen: PBMCs. The clonotype was recovered from a man younger than 30 in good health and CMV-seropositive. The CDR3 DNA reads as TGTGCCTGGAGTAAGGACAGGGGGGGCACTGAAGCTTTCTTT. This codes for CAWSKDRGGTEAFF. The full variable domain, with the rest looked up from reference TRBV30 and TRBJ1-1, is SQTIHQWPATLVQPVGSPLSLECTVEGTSNPNLYWYRQAAGRGLQLLFYSVGIGQISSEVPQNLSASRPQDRQFILSSKKLLLSDSGFYLCAWSKDRGGTEAFFGQGTRLTVV.